These 2 T cell receptor beta chains came from one sample sequenced in a study of blood T cells in healthy people across ages. The second PCR ran about 6 to 12 cycles with a sample-barcoded 5' primer and J-beta primers. In TCRdb, the 5' RACE reads were re-called with MiXCR into one record per CDR3 protein. The sample holds about 700,000 distinct CDR3 sequences, roughly 32% seen once. Sequencing input: blood. The receptors derive from a woman of 80 years or more in good health.

This clonotype was recorded many times. The chain joins TRBV30 to TRBJ2-7; D not resolved. Trimming removed 3 bases at V and 3 bases at J, with 9 bases between. In germline, CDR1 is GTSNPN, CDR2 SVGIG (reference sequence). The CDR3 contains 12 residues. The CDR3 DNA is TGTGCCTGGAGCGGCGGATTCTACGAGCAGTACTTC. Amino acid sequence: CAWSGGFYEQYF.

The chain is built from TRBV5-1 and TRBJ2-1; D remains unclear. V lost 5 bases and J 5 bases, leaving 14 bases between the germline ends. Germline V gene sequence: CDR1 SGHRS, CDR2 YFSETQ. The CDR3 is 14 amino acids. The CDR3 coding sequence is TGCGCCAGCAGTCCCGAGTGGCGGAACAATGAGCAGTTCTTC. Amino acids: CASSPEWRNNEQFF.